This is a list of T cell receptor beta chains from one sample in a study of blood T cell repertoires in COVID-19. Libraries were prepared by immunoSEQ multiplex PCR; TCRdb keeps only in-frame clonotypes and omits some of them. The sample includes approximately 290,000 clones, 85% to 90% of them seen just once. Specimen: PBMCs or T cells enriched from blood (not recorded which). These receptor sequences come from a woman under 30 with acute COVID-19. Each CDR3 is given with its conserved first and last residue. The D gene is left open where the match is weak. Part of the rows lack a size; the others show once, few, many or a class for expanded clones.

size	D	V	J	DNA	CDR3
.	.	TRBV9	TRBJ2-3	TGTGCCAGCAGCGTAGAGGCAGGTGCCACAGATACGCAGTATTTT	CASSVEAGATDTQYF
.	.	TRBV14	TRBJ2-3	TGTGCCAGCAGCCCCCGAGCAGGAAATCTGGGTACAGATACGCAGTATTTT	CASSPRAGNLGTDTQYF
.	.	TRBV9	TRBJ1-1	TGTGCCAGCAGCGTAGCTGCAGGGCTGAACACTGAAGCTTTCTTT	CASSVAAGLNTEAFF
.	.	TRBV11-2	TRBJ2-1	TGTGCCAGCAGCTTAGACGGGATTGCAGGCGATGAGCAGTTCTTC	CASSLDGIAGDEQFF
.	.	TRBV19	TRBJ2-1	TGTGCCAGTAGTATAGGGGCTAGCTTGACTGAGCAGTTCTTC	CASSIGASLTEQFF
.	TRBD1	TRBV27	TRBJ1-1	TGTGCCAGCAGTACCGGACAGGTCGGTGAAGCTTTCTTT	CASSTGQVGEAFF
.	.	TRBV29-1	TRBJ2-3	TGCAGCGTTGATGCAGGGTCGGATACGCAGTATTTT	CSVDAGSDTQYF
.	.	TRBV28	TRBJ2-1	TGTGCCAGCAGTTCAGCTGACAGGTACAATGAGCAGTTCTTC	CASSSADRYNEQFF
.	.	TRBV28	TRBJ2-5	TGTGCCAGCGTTACTTTTCGAGGGCAAGAGACCCAGTACTTC	CASVTFRGQETQYF
.	.	TRBV3-1/TRBV3-2	TRBJ2-7	TGTGCCAGCAGCCCACTAGCCTCCTACGAGCAGTACTTC	CASSPLASYEQYF
.	.	TRBV14	TRBJ1-2	TGTGCCAGCAGCCCGAGATTACAGGATCGCTACACCTTC	CASSPRLQDRYTF
.	.	TRBV28	TRBJ1-1	TGTGCCAGCACCCTGGGGGGTCGGTTGAACACTGAAGCTTTCTTT	CASTLGGRLNTEAFF
.	.	TRBV24-1	TRBJ2-2	TGTGCCACCGGGCTTTATGGGCAGGGAAACACCGGGGAGCTGTTTTTT	CATGLYGQGNTGELFF
.	.	TRBV11-2	TRBJ1-1	TGTGCCAGCAGCTCAATCTTACAGGGAGGGTGGGTAAAAGGAGCTTTCTTT	CASSSILQGGWVKGAFF
.	.	TRBV10-2	TRBJ2-1	TGCGCCAGCAGCCAAGACAGGTCCTCATACAATGAGCAGTTCTTC	CASSQDRSSYNEQFF
.	.	TRBV19	TRBJ1-1	TGTGCCAGTAGCTACCTAGGATCCACTGAAGCTTTCTTT	CASSYLGSTEAFF
once	TRBD2	TRBV19	TRBJ2-1	TGTGCCAGTAGTCTCTCCGGGACTAGCGTTTACAATGAGCAGTTCTTC	CASSLSGTSVYNEQFF
.	TRBD2	TRBV28	TRBJ2-1	TGTGCCAGCAGCCTCGGGACTAGCGGGAGCGATGAGCAGTTCTTC	CASSLGTSGSDEQFF
.	TRBD1	TRBV28	TRBJ1-2	TGTGCCAGCAGCCGGGACAGCGTGTTGGGGGGCTACACCTTC	CASSRDSVLGGYTF
.	.	TRBV7-2	TRBJ1-5	TGTGCCAGCAGCTTGCAGGGGTATCAGCCCCAGCATTTT	CASSLQGYQPQHF
.	.	TRBV18	TRBJ1-2	TGTGCCAGCTCACCAACGGGGGGGTATGGCTACACCTTC	CASSPTGGYGYTF
.	.	TRBV29-1	TRBJ1-1	TGCAGCGTTGAAGGCGGGAGTTGGAACACTGAAGCTTTCTTT	CSVEGGSWNTEAFF
.	.	TRBV19	TRBJ1-4	TGTGCCAGTAGTACACCTTTCCAGGGATTGACTAATGAAAAACTGTTTTTT	CASSTPFQGLTNEKLFF
once	TRBD2	TRBV7-8	TRBJ2-1	TGTGCCAGCAGCTCGCCGCGGGAGGTCCCCAGTTACAATGAGCAGTTCTTC	CASSSPREVPSYNEQFF
.	TRBD2	TRBV28	TRBJ2-3	TGTGCCAGCACGATAGCGGGAGGGCCGACAGATACGCAGTATTTT	CASTIAGGPTDTQYF
.	.	TRBV6-2/TRBV6-3	TRBJ1-2	TGTGCCAGCAGCCAGAAGACAGCTGCAAACTATGGCTACACCTTC	CASSQKTAANYGYTF
.	TRBD1	TRBV10-3	TRBJ2-2	TGTGCCATCGGACAGGGTGTCGGGGAGCTGTTTTTT	CAIGQGVGELFF
.	.	TRBV27	TRBJ1-6	TGTGCCAGCAGTGTTACAGGGAATTCACCCCTCCACTTT	CASSVTGNSPLHF
.	TRBD1	TRBV2	TRBJ2-7	TGTGCCAGCAGCGACAGGGATTACGAGCAGTACTTC	CASSDRDYEQYF
.	TRBD1	TRBV5-4	TRBJ1-6	TGTGCCAGCAGACTCGGGACAGCTAATTCACCCCTCCACTTT	CASRLGTANSPLHF
once	TRBD2	TRBV11-2	TRBJ2-6	TGTGCCAGCAGCCCTAAGGGAGGGGTCGTAATAGGGGCCAACGTCCTGACTTTC	CASSPKGGVVIGANVLTF
.	TRBD1	TRBV27	TRBJ1-5	TGTGCCAGCAGTTTCGGGACAGCTAATCAGCCCCAGCATTTT	CASSFGTANQPQHF
once	.	TRBV4-2	TRBJ1-1	TGTGCCAGCAGCCCAGGGTGGACTGAAGCTTTCTTT	CASSPGWTEAFF
once	TRBD2	TRBV11-2	TRBJ2-7	TGTGCCAGCAGCTCATTCGGTAGCGGGAGCGAGCAGTACTTC	CASSSFGSGSEQYF
once	.	TRBV24-1	TRBJ1-2	TGTGCCACCAGTATGGGGGGTGGCTACACCTTC	CATSMGGGYTF
.	TRBD2	TRBV15	TRBJ2-4	TGTGCCACCAGCAGAACGCCGGCGGGAGCTGTAGCCAAAAACATTCAGTACTTC	CATSRTPAGAVAKNIQYF
.	.	TRBV11-2	TRBJ2-3	TGTGCCAGCAGCCTTACCCGAATCAGTGCCCGAGATACGCAGTATTTT	CASSLTRISARDTQYF
.	.	TRBV27	TRBJ2-7	TGTGCCAGCAGAAGCCGGGGGGACAGGCTGACCTACGAGCAGTACTTC	CASRSRGDRLTYEQYF
.	.	TRBV18	TRBJ2-7	TGTGCCAGCTCGCCAGGGCCGCAGGCCTACGAGCAGTACTTC	CASSPGPQAYEQYF
.	TRBD2	TRBV9	TRBJ2-5	TGTGCCAGCAGCACCCTAGCGGGTCACCAAGAGACCCAGTACTTC	CASSTLAGHQETQYF
.	TRBD1	TRBV6-4	TRBJ1-2	TGTGCCAGCAGTCTGGACAGGGGCAGGGGCTACACCTTC	CASSLDRGRGYTF
.	.	TRBV30	TRBJ2-7	TGTGCCTGGAGTGGAGGAGCTCCCTACGAGCAGTACTTC	CAWSGGAPYEQYF
.	.	TRBV7-8	TRBJ1-1	TGTGCCAGCAGCTTAGATCATTCCCCCACTGAAGCTTTCTTT	CASSLDHSPTEAFF
.	TRBD2	TRBV11-2	TRBJ2-3	TGTGCCAGCAGCTTCCCCGCCTCACTAGCGGGAGCTTGGGATACGCAGTATTTT	CASSFPASLAGAWDTQYF
.	.	TRBV27	TRBJ2-1	TGTGCCAGCAGTTATAATCGGGGGAATGAGCAGTTCTTC	CASSYNRGNEQFF
.	.	TRBV10-3	TRBJ2-5	TGTGCCATCAAGGGGGACGAGGGCCAAGAGACCCAGTACTTC	CAIKGDEGQETQYF